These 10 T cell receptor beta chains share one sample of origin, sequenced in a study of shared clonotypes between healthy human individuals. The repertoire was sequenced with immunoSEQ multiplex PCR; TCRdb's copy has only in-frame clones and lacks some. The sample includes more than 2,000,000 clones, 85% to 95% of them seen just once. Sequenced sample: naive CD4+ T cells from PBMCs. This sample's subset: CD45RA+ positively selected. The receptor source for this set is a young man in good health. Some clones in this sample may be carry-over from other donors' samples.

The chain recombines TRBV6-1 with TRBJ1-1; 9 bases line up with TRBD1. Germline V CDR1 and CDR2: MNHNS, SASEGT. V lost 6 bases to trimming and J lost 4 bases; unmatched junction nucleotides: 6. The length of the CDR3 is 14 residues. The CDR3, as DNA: TGTGCCAGCAGGCGGGGACAGGGTGTCACTGAAGCTTTCTTT. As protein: CASRRGQGVTEAFF.

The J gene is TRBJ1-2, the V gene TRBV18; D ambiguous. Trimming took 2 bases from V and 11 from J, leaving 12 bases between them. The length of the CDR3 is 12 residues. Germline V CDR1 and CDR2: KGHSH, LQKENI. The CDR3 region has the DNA TGTGCCAGCTCACCATCTACTAACCCATACACCTTC. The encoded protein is CASSPSTNPYTF.

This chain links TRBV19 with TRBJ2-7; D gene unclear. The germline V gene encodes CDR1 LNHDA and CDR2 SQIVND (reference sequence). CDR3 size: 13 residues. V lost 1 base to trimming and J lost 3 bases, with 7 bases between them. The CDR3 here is CASSIGTFYEQYF. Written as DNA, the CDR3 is TGTGCCAGTAGTATAGGAACATTCTACGAGCAGTACTTC.

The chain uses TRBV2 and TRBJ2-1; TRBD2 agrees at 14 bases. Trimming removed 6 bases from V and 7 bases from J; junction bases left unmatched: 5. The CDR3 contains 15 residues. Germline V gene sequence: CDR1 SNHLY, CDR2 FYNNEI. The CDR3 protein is CASSAGLAGVNEQFF. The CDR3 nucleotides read TGTGCCAGCAGCGCGGGACTAGCGGGAGTGAATGAGCAGTTCTTC.

The CDR3 region is CASSLLQTLDQPQHF. The DNA for the CDR3 is TGTGCCAGCTCACTCCTGCAGACCTTGGATCAGCCCCAGCATTTT. The chain employs TRBV18 and TRBJ1-5; D is unclear. CDR3 length: 15 residues. Trimming removed 4 bases from V and 5 bases from J, with 15 bases in between. Germline V gene data show CDR1 as KGHSH and CDR2 as LQKENI.

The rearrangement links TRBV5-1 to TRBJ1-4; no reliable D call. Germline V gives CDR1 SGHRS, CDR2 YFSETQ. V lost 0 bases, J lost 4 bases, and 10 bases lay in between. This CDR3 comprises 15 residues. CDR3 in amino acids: CASSLVGRNNEKLFF. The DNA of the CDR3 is TGCGCCAGCAGCTTGGTAGGCAGAAATAATGAAAAACTGTTTTTT.

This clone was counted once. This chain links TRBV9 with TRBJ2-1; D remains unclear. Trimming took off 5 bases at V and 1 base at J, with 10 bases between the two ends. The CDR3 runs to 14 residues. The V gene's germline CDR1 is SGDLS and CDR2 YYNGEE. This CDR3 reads CASSLKPSYNEQFF. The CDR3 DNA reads TGTGCCAGCAGTCTAAAGCCGTCCTACAATGAGCAGTTCTTC.

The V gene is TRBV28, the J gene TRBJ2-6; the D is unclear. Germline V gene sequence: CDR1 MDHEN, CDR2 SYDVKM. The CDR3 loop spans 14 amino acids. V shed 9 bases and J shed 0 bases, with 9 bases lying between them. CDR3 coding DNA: TGTGCCAGTTCGGTCGTCTCTGGGGCCAACGTCCTGACTTTC. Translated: CASSVVSGANVLTF.

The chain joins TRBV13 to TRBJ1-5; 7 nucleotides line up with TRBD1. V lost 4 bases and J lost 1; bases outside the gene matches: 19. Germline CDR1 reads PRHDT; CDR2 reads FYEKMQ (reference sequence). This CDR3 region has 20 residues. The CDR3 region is CASSSRKTGVGGVSNQPQHF. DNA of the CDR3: TGTGCCAGCAGCTCGAGGAAAACAGGGGTTGGGGGAGTGAGCAATCAGCCCCAGCATTTT.

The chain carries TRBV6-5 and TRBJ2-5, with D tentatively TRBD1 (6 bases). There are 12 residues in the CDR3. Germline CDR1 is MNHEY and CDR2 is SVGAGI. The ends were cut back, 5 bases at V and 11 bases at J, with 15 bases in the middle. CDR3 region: CASSLTGLEQYF. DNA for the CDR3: TGTGCCAGCAGTCTAACAGGGCTTGAGCAGTACTTC.